One T cell receptor beta chain is described in this entry. The antigen is undetermined. V shed 6 bases and J 6 bases; nucleotides not matched to a gene: 7. Germline values: CDR1 LNHDA, CDR2 SQIVND (reference sequence). This CDR3 is built from 15 residues. The sample is drawn from a study of T cell clonotyping in hematopoietic cell transplantation. Broader study findings: At the given depth, recipient repertoires were over 95% de novo clonotypes. Recipient TCR diversity dropped after transplant; expanded clonotypes rose from day 30 to 180. Higher Inverse Simpson Index values in graft donor and pretransplant recipient predicted broader posttransplant TCR diversity.

TCRdb's copy holds only in-frame clones and misses some; the assay was immunoSEQ multiplex PCR. The table has 15,000 or so clones, roughly 85% seen once. The chain couples TRBV19 to TRBJ2-1, with 11 bases identical to TRBD2. The source is a middle-aged woman in good health. Some clones in this sample may be carry-over from other donors' samples. Specimen: peripheral blood mononuclear cells. The DNA of the CDR3 is TGTGCCAGTAGCTCCGGGACTAGCGGCCGCAATGAGCAGTTCTTC. Translating gives CASSSGTSGRNEQFF.